One and the same sample provided the 2 T cell receptor beta chains below, sequenced in a study of beta chain features in type 1 diabetes (dated by TCRdb to the late 2010s). The library was made by the immunoSEQ multiplex PCR assay. All of the isolated RNA was reverse transcribed with the High Capacity cDNA Reverse Transcription Kit, so expressed TCRB transcripts were sequenced. TCRdb retrieved this table from immuneACCESS and kept in-frame rearrangements only. Not all clones are present; in checked studies, unresolved V genes account for under half, and no reason is known for the remainder. A total of some 330,000 clones appear in this sample, approximately 10% of them only once. 0.015% of the sample goes to the ten largest clones. The sequenced sample consisted of naive CD4+ T cells from blood. What the cell subset or site label conveys for this sample: true naive CD4+ T cells. Receptors were obtained from a woman aged 25-40 years in good health.

V and J are TRBV11-1 and TRBJ2-7; D may be TRBD2 (6 bases). CDR1 is SGHAT, CDR2 FQDESV, per germline (reference sequence). This CDR3 has 16 residues. V was shortened by 0 bases and J by 3 bases, with 15 bases between the two germline ends. In nucleotides, the CDR3 is TGTGCCAGCAGCTTAGCAGACCCCGGCGGGATCTACGAGCAGTACTTC. It codes for CASSLADPGGIYEQYF. Together with reference TRBV11-1 and TRBJ2-7, the CDR3 gives the full variable domain: EAEVAQSPRYKITEKSQAVAFWCDPISGHATLYWYRQILGQGPELLVQFQDESVVDDSQLPKDRFSAERLKGVDSTLKIQPAELGDSAMYLCASSLADPGGIYEQYFGPGTRLTVT.

About this clone: The junction does not match germline at one end; this may be a read error. The chain joins TRBV7-7 to TRBJ2-2, with 11 bases that match TRBD2. CDR1 is SSHAT, CDR2 FNYEAQ, per germline (reference sequence). The CDR3 sequence is 20 residues long. CDR3 DNA sequence: TGTGCTAGCAGCCCCCGTAAAGGCACGATAGCGGGAGGGCAAACCGGGGAGCTGTTTTTT. It encodes CASSPRKGTIAGGQTGELFF.